The next 7 T cell receptor delta chains were all read from a single sample in a study of gamma-delta T cells after stem cell transplantation. TCRdb re-processed the RT-PCR reads via CATT. Among approximately 1,200 delta-chain clones listed, 35% to 45% were seen once. The sample consisted of gamma-delta T cells. The receptors derive from a human donor. It is not recorded whose cells these are; they may come from a transplant donor. This table probably holds off-target reads from a library built for another chain.

The CDR3 protein is CACDPVRAGGYDVGADKLIF. The CDR3 DNA sequence: TGTGCCTGTGACCCCGTTAGGGCGGGGGGATACGACGTTGGGGCCGATAAACTCATCTTT. The chain recombines TRDV2 with TRDJ1; 10 bases align to TRDD3. This CDR3 is built from 20 residues. CDR1 and CDR2 (germline): GEAIGNYY, EKD. Unmatched junction bases numbered 21, after V lost 3 bases and J lost 3 bases.

The sample holds a few counts of this clone. The CDR3 bases are TGTGCCTGTGACGCTTCTTGGGGGATAAGCTCCTGGGACACCCGACAGATGTTTTTC. Amino acid sequence: CACDASWGISSWDTRQMFF. The genes are TRDV2 and TRDJ3; TRDD3 agrees at 9 bases. Germline trimming cut 3 bases from V and 0 bases from J; bases unmatched to any gene: 8. In germline, CDR1 is GEAIGNYY, CDR2 EKD. CDR3 length: 19 residues.

Note on this clone: Germline is not matched at one junction end, which may reflect a read error. The genes are TRDV2 and TRDJ1, with TRDD3 matching 9 bases. Per germline, CDR1 GEAIGNYY and CDR2 EKD. This CDR3 contains 19 residues. CDR3 sequence (DNA): TGTGCCTGTGACACTGTGGGGGATAGCTGGCGCCAGTACACCGATAAACCCATCTTT. Its translation is CACDTVGDSWRQYTDKPIF.

This clone has only a few counts. The chain joins TRDV2 to TRDJ1; 7 bases are shared with TRDD3. J gave up 5 bases and V 1 base, and 21 bases lay outside the gene matches. The germline gives CDR1 GEAIGNYY, CDR2 EKD. The CDR3 is 19 residues long. The CDR3 loop reads CACDTLKYWGGSREDKLIF. The CDR3 DNA reads as TGTGCCTGTGACACTTTAAAATACTGGGGCGGATCAAGAGAGGATAAACTCATCTTT.

This clone is judged large. This chain uses TRDV2 with TRDJ1; 7 bases are a match to TRDD3. CDR3 size: 16 residues. V was clipped by 0 bases and J by 1 base; unmatched bases: 7. Per germline, CDR1 GEAIGNYY and CDR2 EKD. As DNA, the CDR3 is TGTGCCTGTGACACCTCGTGGGGGACGCGCACCGATAAACTCATCTTT. It codes for CACDTSWGTRTDKLIF.

The gene calls are TRDV2 and TRDJ1; 9 positions agree with TRDD3. V lost 3 bases to trimming and J lost 0 bases; unmatched junction nucleotides: 16. Germline V CDR1 and CDR2: GEAIGNYY, EKD. CDR3 length equals 19 residues. CDR3 sequence: CACDLLTGGLVPYTDKLIF. The CDR3 coding sequence is TGTGCCTGTGACCTACTTACTGGGGGACTCGTACCGTACACCGATAAACTCATCTTT.

Relative to its sample, this clone is large. Different DNA sequences within this sample yield the same CDR3. This sequence joins TRDV2 and TRDJ1, with D perhaps matching TRDD3 (6 bases). V gave up 3 bases and J gave up 5 bases, with 15 bases separating them. The CDR3 loop spans 14 amino acids. Germline CDR1 and CDR2: GEAIGNYY and EKD. The CDR3 loop reads CACDQLRGGDKLIF. CDR3 bases: TGTGCCTGTGACCAGTTGAGGGGGGGAGATAAACTCATCTTT.